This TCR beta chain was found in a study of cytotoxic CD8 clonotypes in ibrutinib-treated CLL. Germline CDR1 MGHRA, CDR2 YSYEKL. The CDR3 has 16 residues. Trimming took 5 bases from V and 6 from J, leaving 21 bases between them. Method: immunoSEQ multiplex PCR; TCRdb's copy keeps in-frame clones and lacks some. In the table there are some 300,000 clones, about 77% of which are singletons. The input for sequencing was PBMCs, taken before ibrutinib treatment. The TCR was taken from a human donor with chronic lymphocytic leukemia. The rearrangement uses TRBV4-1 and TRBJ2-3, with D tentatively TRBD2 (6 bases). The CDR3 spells CASSNPFRGRRDTQYF. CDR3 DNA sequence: TGCGCCAGCAGCAACCCTTTCCGGGGGAGGAGGGATACGCAGTATTTT.